These T cell receptor beta chains were read from a single sample in a study of T cell repertoires in cytomegalovirus infection. These receptors' antigens are unknown. One entry per CDR3 protein results from TCRdb running MiXCR on the reads. Seen here are 300,000 to 400,000 distinct CDR3 sequences, 25% to 30% observed once, and the top ten hold roughly 20%. The starting material was cultured PBMCs, obtained from culture after CMV antigen stimulation. These receptors originate from a human donor in good health (CMV status not recorded). Some clones in this sample may be carry-over from other donors' samples. The CDR3 runs from the conserved cysteine through the conserved F or W.

V	length	J	CDR3
TRBV9	16	TRBJ1-2	CASSVVGGSVNYGYTF
TRBV12-3/TRBV12-4	15	TRBJ1-6	CASRTRRGQRSPLHF
TRBV20-1	15	TRBJ1-3	CSATPGGSSGNTIYF
TRBV27	15	TRBJ1-2	CASSLRLGQVYGYTF
TRBV7-9	14	TRBJ2-1	CASSYGGLYNEQFF
TRBV20-1	13	TRBJ1-5	CSGGGRLNQPQHF
TRBV7-9	15	TRBJ2-7	CVSSLDGHRAYEQYF
TRBV19	15	TRBJ1-6	CASSNGGIYNSPLHF
TRBV7-8	14	TRBJ1-1	CASSLSDRETEAFF
TRBV7-9	14	TRBJ2-3	CASSLGLHTDTQYF
TRBV19	14	TRBJ1-4	CASRGGSTDEKLFF
TRBV4-2	14	TRBJ2-3	CASSQGTGTDTQYF
TRBV20-1	14	TRBJ1-5	CSARLGNSNQPQHF
TRBV12-3/TRBV12-4	13	TRBJ2-5	CASTQRAGETQYF
TRBV12-3/TRBV12-4	14	TRBJ2-5	CASSLGAYQETQYF
TRBV28	17	TRBJ2-7	CASIPRAGQTPTYEQYF
TRBV5-5	14	TRBJ2-1	CASRLIDRYNEQFF
TRBV11-2	15	TRBJ2-7	CASSPSGTGPYEQYF
TRBV28	13	TRBJ1-1	CASSLSVGQEAFF
TRBV20-1	11	TRBJ1-1	CSAHQRGRAFF
TRBV28	16	TRBJ1-4	CASSSRQGIGYEKLFF
TRBV27	13	TRBJ1-2	CASRLRTEHGYTF
TRBV5-4	13	TRBJ1-1	CASSWSGETEAFF
TRBV6-5	15	TRBJ2-7	CASSWDDIHSYEQYF
TRBV11-2	14	TRBJ1-5	CANPSRGINQPQHF
TRBV6-6	15	TRBJ2-7	CASTPPPGEGYEQYF
TRBV19	12	TRBJ1-2	CASSTGQYGYTF
TRBV20-1	11	TRBJ2-7	CSAGTGFEQYF
TRBV7-9	14	TRBJ2-7	CASSLGLVKYEQYF
TRBV6-5	11	TRBJ1-2	CASNGNYGYTF
TRBV6-6	15	TRBJ1-5	CASSYSKGSNQPQHF
TRBV28	15	TRBJ2-2	CASSLVGPYTGELFF
TRBV7-2	14	TRBJ2-3	CASSLSPVTDTQYF
TRBV5-6	15	TRBJ2-3	CASSLGLSTTDTQYF
TRBV6-1	15	TRBJ2-1	CASSPPGPLYNEQFF
TRBV11-1	15	TRBJ2-5	CASSLDQGFQETQYF
TRBV19	16	TRBJ1-2	CASSIQIQPSGYGYTF
TRBV7-9	15	TRBJ2-5	CASSTPDRGGETQYF
TRBV28	15	TRBJ2-2	CASGLRAGNTGELFF
TRBV9	13	TRBJ1-2	CASRREGDYGYTF
TRBV7-3	14	TRBJ2-2	CASSLIGGAGELFF
TRBV20-1	11	TRBJ2-4	CSAAGVAIQYF
TRBV14	14	TRBJ1-2	CASSRSSGGYGYTF
TRBV7-2	15	TRBJ2-7	CASSWGLAGGREQYF
TRBV7-2	15	TRBJ2-1	CASSLSGALNNEQFF
TRBV7-9	17	TRBJ1-1	CASSRHRGLVLNTEAFF
TRBV20-1	14	TRBJ2-2	CSASDNTNTGELFF
TRBV6-6	16	TRBJ2-1	CASSSILAGAGDEQFF
TRBV7-9	11	TRBJ2-7	CASSLQVEQYF
TRBV7-2	14	TRBJ2-7	CASSLTRLNHEQYF
TRBV4-1	19	TRBJ2-3	CASSQGLFRVAGGTDTQYF
TRBV19	16	TRBJ2-3	CASSIPRRGTTDTQYF
TRBV6-5	17	TRBJ2-7	CASSYLAGGSLSYEQYF
TRBV5-6	13	TRBJ2-7	CASSLAGWIEQYF
TRBV7-8	17	TRBJ2-5	CASSLGGTSGSQETQYF
TRBV10-3	15	TRBJ1-1	CAIRVNPGQNTEAFF
TRBV28	14	TRBJ1-5	CASSLWQGAQPQHF